This paragraph covers one T cell receptor (beta chain) sequence. This clonotype was detected only a few times. It has no known antigen specificity. No per-base quality is available; no much larger clone lies one base away. This record belongs to a study of molecular identifiers for immune sequencing clone quantification (dated by TCRdb to 2017 to 2018). Regarding the study in general: For a replicate experiment, RNA from roughly 18,000 or 92,000 naive CD8 T cells was divided into five aliquots, and four of the five aliquots were sequenced. The study was a methods study using CD8 T cells to benchmark molecular-identifier clustering-based TCR repertoire sequencing (MIDCIRS) and TCR RNA copy counting.

Libraries of naive CD8 T cells were generated from roughly 21,000 to 960,000 sorted cells, with 10%, 30% or 50% of the purified RNA used. Naive CD8 T cells, defined as CD8+CD4-CCR7+CD45RA+, were FACS-sorted into RLT Plus buffer on a BD FACSAria II. Nine to eleven TCR copies' worth of Jurkat RNA were spiked into 20,000-1,000,000 naive CD8 T cell samples to test detection sensitivity. CD8 T cells were enriched using RosetteSep CD8+ T Cell Enrichment Cocktail and Ficoll-Paque, and the enriched cells then underwent ACK red cell lysis. General study outcomes and caveats: Modeling estimated roughly 3 recovered TCR RNA copies per cell, compared with roughly 10 by digital PCR, which implies 30% to 35% capture efficiency. In CMV-specific effector cells, clones with more than 20 RNA copies accounted for over 97% of molecules, whereas in naive cells such clones accounted for under 1%. Naive libraries contained spiked-in Jurkat TCR RNA (approximately ten copies' worth), which is not part of the donor repertoire. Spiked-in Jurkat TCR RNA equivalent to a single cell was reported to be detectable even among approximately 1 million naive CD8 T cells. Highly expanded clone sizes could be underestimated if identical TCR molecules share a barcode. When barcode sub-clustering was omitted, TCR diversity was inflated by chimeric consensus sequences, with chimeras reaching as high as 47%.

Taken from cysteine to phenylalanine, the CDR3 has 14 residues. Of the read, only the CDR3 DNA is kept; its 42 bases are in frame from base 1. From a lookup of the germline V gene (reference sequence), CDR1 and CDR2 are MNHEY and SMNVEV. Trimming takes 2 bases from V and 8 bases from J, and the germline ends sit 10 bases apart. Receptor amplification or capture employed PCR. Sequencing used an Illumina HiSeq 4000. Bulk TCR libraries were made following a previously described method, with the TCR primers given in Table S5. The Qiagen AllPrep DNA/RNA kit was used to purify total RNA. Before any analysis, reads coming from multiple sequencing runs of the same library were combined into one pool. Per the source publication's procedure: Reads were retained only if their TCR constant sequence matched exactly, and those retained reads were trimmed to 150 nt and grouped according to their 12-nt molecular barcodes. Reads within each barcode group were sub-clustered using a 15% Levenshtein threshold, and quality-weighted consensus sequences were constructed for each RNA molecule. Non-functional sequences were removed, as were lower-count sequences one edit away from another. Based on fitting two negative binomial distributions, any barcode sub-cluster with under 20% of the maximum read count was discarded. TCRdb reran the public reads through fastp at Q25 and MiXCR, keeping productive beta chains. Here each entry gathers all rows of one CDR3 protein and keeps the most common genes and DNA. TCRdb, not the authors, supplied the V and J calls. The sample table lists 460,000 or so distinct CDR3 sequences, about 22% of them with a count of one. The ten largest make up 0.84% of the sample.

The V and J genes are TRBV27 and TRBJ1-6; the D segment could be TRBD1, given 5 matching bases. Sequenced material: naive CD8+ T cells from blood, with Jurkat cell RNA spiked in. The cell subset or site label for this specimen denotes: FACS-sorted CD8+CD4-CCR7+CD45RA+ naive T cells. This TCR derives from a human donor in good health. Some libraries in this study had Jurkat cell RNA spiked in. The DNA sequence is as follows: TGTGCCAGCAGTTTACGGGGCCTCTATTCACCCCTCCACTTT. The resulting protein is CASSLRGLYSPLHF.